This T cell receptor (beta chain) came from a study of T cells in Graves' hyperthyroidism and ophthalmopathy. Notes on the study in general: Most thyroid clonotypes with frequency above 0.001 were detected in blood.

Active moderate-to-severe ophthalmopathy, Clinical Activity Score at least 3, NOSPECS at least 4, under 3 months' duration. Exclusion of patients followed from uncontrolled infection, other autoimmune disease, pregnancy or lactation. Used for diagnoses were clinical symptoms, serum thyroxine and TRAb, thyroid ultrasound and orbital computed tomography. There were TCR beta CDR3 regions amplified from RNA transcripts. TCR CDR3 regions were first amplified by RT-PCR with HTBI primers. From the multiplex PCR reads, TCRdb called clonotypes with MiXCR, one entry per CDR3 protein. Here the sample spans fewer than 400,000 distinct CDR3 sequences, around 15% being singletons. The CDR3 is 16 amino acids. Germline assignment: CDR1 ENHRY and CDR2 SYGVKD. Concerning this clonotype itself: Antigen: not known. This could be a read error, since a much larger clone is one nucleotide away.

The receptor was isolated from a man aged 45-65 years with Graves' ophthalmopathy. Sequencing was carried out using blood. The chain employs TRBV10-3 and TRBJ2-3; 9 bases are a match to TRBD2. CDR3 loop: CAIRAVAGASTDAQYF. As DNA, the CDR3 is TGTGCCATCAGGGCCGTAGCGGGAGCCAGCACAGATGCGCAGTATTTT.